A single sample gave rise to the 20 T cell receptor beta chains below, sequenced in a study of CXCR3-negative and CXCR3-positive naive CD8 T cells. Study-wide points: Greater hydrophobicity was found in TRB CDR3s of CXCR3-positive naive cells than of CXCR3-negative naive cells.

The TRB libraries of cDNA were built by UMI-labeled 5' RACE. TCRdb re-called the 5' RACE reads and catalogs CDR3 proteins one per entry, DNA excluded. This sample contains some 140,000 distinct CDR3 sequences. For these receptors, no antigen is known. Sequencing was carried out using naive CXCR3+ CD8+ T cells from blood. Subset given: CD45RO-CCR7+CD27+CD95- naive CD8+ T cells expressing CXCR3 (TNR3+). Receptors were obtained from a human donor in good health. Some clones in this sample may be carry-over from other donors' samples.

The rearrangement joins TRBV6-1 to TRBJ2-3; TCRdb's D call of TRBD2 is untestable without DNA. CDR1 and CDR2 (germline): MNHNS, SASEGT. The CDR3 runs 15 residues. The CDR3 here is CASRRGLADTDTQYF.

J is TRBJ2-7 and V is TRBV2. The CDR3 is made up of 13 amino acids. CDR1 and CDR2 from the germline V gene are SNHLY and FYNNEI. The CDR3 loop is CASSDYGSYEQYF.

The chain recombines TRBV13 with TRBJ1-2; the D call of TRBD1 rests on TCRdb alone, since no DNA is present to check it. Germline V gene sequence: CDR1 PRHDT, CDR2 FYEKMQ (reference sequence). The length of the CDR3 is 14 residues. The CDR3 region is CASSFVGDLYGYTF.

The gene calls are TRBV12-3 or TRBV12-4 and TRBJ2-1; lacking DNA, the TRBD2 call made by TCRdb goes unchecked. This CDR3 is built from 14 residues. This CDR3 reads CASSFVTTLNEQFF.

The rearrangement joins TRBV12-3 or TRBV12-4 to TRBJ2-2; TCRdb designates TRBD1, a call that cannot be tested without DNA. The CDR3 has 15 amino acids. The CDR3 spells CASSPDSRNTGELFF.

The gene calls are TRBV24-1 and TRBJ2-1; absent DNA, TCRdb's TRBD1 call cannot be checked. CDR1 and CDR2 from the germline V gene are KGHDR and SFDVKD. There are 15 residues in the CDR3. CDR3 region: CATSETGGGYNEQFF.

V usage is TRBV5-4 and J usage is TRBJ2-3; absent DNA, TCRdb's TRBD2 call cannot be checked. The CDR3 length is 14 residues. CDR1 and CDR2 from the germline V gene are SGHNT and YYREEE (reference sequence). The chain's CDR3 is CASGSGLYTDTQYF.

The chain couples TRBV29-1 to TRBJ1-3. Germline CDR1 and CDR2: SQVTM and ANQGSEA. CDR3 length: 14 amino acids. The CDR3 is CSVVIQGSGNTIYF.

The chain combines TRBV12-3 or TRBV12-4 with TRBJ2-7. This CDR3 spans 14 amino acids. The CDR3 loop reads CASSFRPPYYEQYF.

The genes are TRBV28 and TRBJ2-7; no DNA is available, so the TRBD2 call from TCRdb remains unchecked. The CDR3 has 13 residues. Germline lookup yields CDR1 MDHEN and CDR2 SYDVKM. The CDR3: CASSLSAGDEQYF.

This sequence joins TRBV19 and TRBJ1-5. Per the germline V gene, CDR1 is LNHDA and CDR2 is SQIVND (reference sequence). CDR3 length equals 13 residues. The CDR3 is CASSIKGNQPQHF.

The chain links TRBV14 to TRBJ2-3. CDR1 SGHDN and CDR2 FVKESK come from the germline V gene. The CDR3 is 15 amino acids. CDR3 sequence: CASSQSSQLTDTQYF.

The V gene is TRBV4-1, the J gene TRBJ2-7. Germline loops: CDR1 MGHRA, CDR2 YSYEKL. The CDR3 sequence is 14 residues long. The CDR3 loop is CASSQETSSYEQYF.

The chain recombines TRBV7-9 with TRBJ1-6; no DNA is available, so the TRBD1 call from TCRdb remains unchecked. CDR1 and CDR2 (germline): SEHNR, FQNEAQ (reference sequence). The CDR3 sequence is 14 residues long. Here the CDR3 reads CASSSGQDNSPLHF.

The chain has TRBV3-1 and TRBJ2-7; as DNA is missing, the TRBD2 call by TCRdb cannot be tested. This CDR3 contains 15 residues. Per germline, CDR1 LGHDT and CDR2 YNNKEL (reference sequence). The CDR3: CASSQGTSGRHEQYF.

The rearrangement links TRBV7-9 to TRBJ2-1; TCRdb's D call, TRBD2, is unchecked because there is no DNA. The V gene's germline CDR1 is SEHNR and CDR2 FQNEAQ (reference sequence). This CDR3 spans 20 amino acids. The CDR3 sequence is CASSLPPGLAHPSSYNEQFF. The variable domain in full, with the rest retrieved from reference TRBV7-9 and TRBJ2-1, is DTGVSQNPRHKITKRGQNVTFRCDPISEHNRLYWYRQTLGQGPEFLTYFQNEAQLEKSRLLSDRFSAERPKGSFSTLEIQRTEQGDSAMYLCASSLPPGLAHPSSYNEQFFGPGTRLTVL.

V is TRBV7-9 and J is TRBJ1-1; the TCRdb call, TRBD1, lacks DNA for checking. There are 13 residues in the CDR3. Germline CDR1 and CDR2: SEHNR and FQNEAQ (reference sequence). Here the CDR3 reads CASSISGYNEAFF.

The chain employs TRBV7-9 and TRBJ2-7; TCRdb indicates TRBD1, and absent DNA this call remains unverified. In germline, CDR1 is SEHNR, CDR2 FQNEAQ (reference sequence). This CDR3 has 15 amino acids. Here the CDR3 reads CASSLGTRGTYEQYF.

V is TRBV7-9 and J is TRBJ1-1; lacking DNA, the TRBD1 call made by TCRdb goes unchecked. This CDR3 has 16 residues. Germline loops: CDR1 SEHNR, CDR2 FQNEAQ (reference sequence). The CDR3 loop reads CASSNFPARVNTEDFF.

The chain has TRBV6-6 and TRBJ2-2; the D call from TCRdb, TRBD1, cannot be confirmed without DNA. There are 16 residues in the CDR3. Germline values: CDR1 MNHNY, CDR2 SVGAGI (reference sequence). The CDR3 reads CASRNSGTLNTGELFF.